Reported below is one T cell receptor (beta chain). The antigen remains undetermined. This sample was included in a study of T cell responses to AZD1222 COVID-19 vaccine. Study findings and constraints: Of spike-specific TCRs, nearly half reportedly target regions left unmutated in variants.

TCRdb's copy holds only in-frame clones and misses some; the assay was immunoSEQ multiplex PCR. The sample records over 50,000 clones, roughly 90% being singletons. The TCR sequence derives from an adult who received the AZD1222 COVID-19 vaccine. Sequences were derived from peripheral blood, sampled 28 days after the second AZD1222 dose.

The CDR3 is CSAQGTGRTGELFF. As DNA, the CDR3 is TGCAGCGCTCAGGGGACAGGACGCACCGGGGAGCTGTTTTTT. The rearrangement uses TRBV29-1 and TRBJ2-2, with 8 bases that match TRBD1. CDR3 length: 14 amino acids. The germline CDR1 and CDR2 sequences are SQVTM and ANQGSEA. V was clipped by 7 bases and J by 4 bases; unmatched bases: 8.